This T cell receptor (beta chain) was recorded in a study of blood T cell repertoires in COVID-19. The wider study: The United States, Italy and Spain provided the acute and convalescent COVID-19 samples. Sample material is recorded as cDNA or gDNA derived from T cells, B-cell-depleted T cells, or PBMCs.

Cohort 3 recovery required two negative PCRs, clearance, or symptom resolution. Germline V gene sequence: CDR1 SGHTA, CDR2 FQGNSA. The CDR3 is made up of 14 amino acids. V dropped 0 bases and J dropped 4 bases, with 6 bases sitting between them. Measured with immunoSEQ multiplex PCR; TCRdb has only the in-frame clones, and not every one. Of about 200,000 clones detected, around 85% appear once; the ten largest clones hold 18%. The clonotype was recovered from a man aged 40-49 years who had recovered from COVID-19. The genes are TRBV7-2 and TRBJ1-4; D ambiguous. Specimen: PBMCs or T cells enriched from blood (not recorded which). CDR3 protein: CASSLAPGNEKLFF. CDR3 DNA: TGTGCCAGCAGCTTAGCCCCGGGTAATGAAAAACTGTTTTTT.